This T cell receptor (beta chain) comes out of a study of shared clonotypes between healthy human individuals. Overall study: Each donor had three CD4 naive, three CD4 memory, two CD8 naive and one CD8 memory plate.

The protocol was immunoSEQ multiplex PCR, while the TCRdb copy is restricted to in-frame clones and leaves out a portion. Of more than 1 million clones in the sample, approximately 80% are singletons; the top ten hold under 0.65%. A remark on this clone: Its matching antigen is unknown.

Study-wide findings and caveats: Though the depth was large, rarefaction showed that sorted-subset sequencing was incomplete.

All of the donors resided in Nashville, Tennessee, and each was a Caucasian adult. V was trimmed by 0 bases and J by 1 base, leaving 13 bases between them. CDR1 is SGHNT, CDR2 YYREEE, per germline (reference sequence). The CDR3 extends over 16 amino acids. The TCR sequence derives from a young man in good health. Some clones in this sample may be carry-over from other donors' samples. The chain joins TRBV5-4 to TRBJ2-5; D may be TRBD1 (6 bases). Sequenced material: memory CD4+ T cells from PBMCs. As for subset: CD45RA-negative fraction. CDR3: CASSLALRQVQETQYF. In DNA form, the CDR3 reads TGTGCCAGCAGCTTGGCCCTAAGACAGGTCCAAGAGACCCAGTACTTC.